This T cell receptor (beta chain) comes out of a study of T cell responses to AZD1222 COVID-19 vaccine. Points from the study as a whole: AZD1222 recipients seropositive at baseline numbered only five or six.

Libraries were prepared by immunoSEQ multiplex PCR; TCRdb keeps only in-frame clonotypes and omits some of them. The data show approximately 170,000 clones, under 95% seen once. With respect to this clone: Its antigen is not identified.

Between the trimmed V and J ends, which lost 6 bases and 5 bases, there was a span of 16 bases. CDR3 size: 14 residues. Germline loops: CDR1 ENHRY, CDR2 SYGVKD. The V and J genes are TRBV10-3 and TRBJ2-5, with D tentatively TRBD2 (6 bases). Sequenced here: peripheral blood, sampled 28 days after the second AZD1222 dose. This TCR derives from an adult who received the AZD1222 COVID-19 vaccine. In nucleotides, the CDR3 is TGTGCCATCAGACCGGGAGCCGACGGGGAGACCCAGTACTTC. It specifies CAIRPGADGETQYF.